Sequencing of this T cell receptor beta chain was carried out in a study of blood T cells in healthy people across ages (dated by TCRdb to between 2015 and 2017). Looking at the study overall: In model experiments, roughly one uniquely barcoded TCR beta cDNA molecule per two T cells was captured by template switching. The donors were divided into four age groups: young (average roughly 15 years), middle-aged (approximately 41), aged (around 59) and long-lived (approximately 74). The study analyzed two additional independent replicas of 1 million unique cDNA reads from the same blood draw for two donors, one aged 18 to 30 and one aged 80 or older. To track age-related changes in TCR beta repertoire diversity, the study relied on deep sequencing normalized with unique cDNA molecular identifiers.

The donors were some 36 Caucasian individuals from Russia, aged about 6 to 100 years, who were systemically healthy. Each donor gave ten milliliters of peripheral blood, drawn into EDTA-treated Vacutainer tubes. Ficoll-Paque density-gradient centrifugation was used to isolate PBMCs, with at least 6 million obtained per sample. Total RNA was extracted from PBMCs with Trizol reagent, with at least 6 micrograms obtained per sample. For every donor, flow cytometry on a PBMC aliquot measured the percentage of naive CD45RAhigh/CD27high T cells. The library was generated by 5' RACE. Sequenced using an Illumina HiSeq 2500. A second roughly 7 to 11 cycle PCR used a sample-barcoded 5' primer and a J-beta primer mix. A template-switch 5' adaptor carrying 12 random nucleotides introduced a unique molecular identifier onto each TCR beta cDNA molecule. Each sample yielded at least 3 million CDR3-containing paired-end reads. The Mint cDNA synthesis kit, primed by a TRBC-specific oligonucleotide, was used to synthesize first-strand cDNA from all RNA. All cDNA was treated with uracil-DNA glycosylase and then went through a first 18-cycle PCR with the universal primers M1SS and BC2_uni_R. Per the authors' processing: For normalization, 1 million high-quality reads were randomly selected from each sample, with every read carrying a distinct molecular identifier. Instead of being binned into consensus sequences, reads that shared molecular identifiers were thrown out. MiTCR, set to a Q25 quality threshold and the strictest error-elimination algorithm, was used for CDR3 identification, clonotype clustering and error correction. A nonparametric unseen species model with Euler transformation was used to estimate a lower bound on total TCR beta diversity. TCRdb reworked the public reads: Q25 trimming with fastp, MiXCR clone assembly, productive beta chains retained. Every distinct CDR3 protein forms one entry, paired with its most common genes and DNA. TCRdb, not the original authors, processed these V and J calls. Present in this sample are about 930,000 distinct CDR3 sequences, 29% of which were seen just once. The ten largest make up more than 8.5% of the sample.

Points the paper makes about the study in general: Total diversity estimates from one million sequenced T cells were considered lower bounds and underestimates. Compared with the aged group, more naive CD4+ T cells, fewer expanded clones and increased TCR diversity were shown by the long-lived group, suggesting age selection. Donor CMV infection status was unknown, potentially confounding age-related changes in expanded clonotypes. The percentage of naive T cells measured by flow cytometry correlated strongly with observed TCR beta diversity. Bulk unsorted PBMC profiling prevented conclusive comparison of naive and antigen-experienced compartments. Observed TCR beta diversity per million T cells fell roughly linearly with age, and a significant reduction was already apparent by age roughly 40.

About this clonotype: Its antigen remains unidentified. Per-base qualities were not stored, and no clone one base away is much larger.

Sequences SQVTM (CDR1) and ANQGSEA (CDR2) are obtained from the germline V gene. V gives up 4 bases and J gives up 0 bases, and the segment between their germline ends measures 10 bases. Including the terminal cysteine and phenylalanine, the CDR3 comprises 14 residues. Left in the record is the CDR3 DNA by itself, 42 bases read in frame from the first base. The same sample was also used in a study of T cells of mothers and their children. As the second publication notes: Nine systemically healthy Caucasian individuals, comprising three mothers and their six children, were included as donors. cDNA synthesis used all of the extracted RNA, with about 1.5 ug of RNA in each 15 ul reaction. Sample barcodes and 2-4 random nucleotides were added via the M1S primer in the second PCR. More than 9 million TCR beta CDR3 reads were obtained from each mother, and approximately 3 million reads were obtained from each child. TCR recombination output is similarly shaped by thymic selection in related and unrelated pairs, with a minor effect exerted by inherited differences. Normalized repertoire overlap in related mother-child pairs was always slightly higher than in unrelated mother-child pairs, but the difference was never significant. With a sensitivity of about 100 clones per million clonotypes, no persistent microchimeric T cell clones were detected. In the study, deep NGS was used to compare the TCR beta repertoires of mothers and children, and features distinguishing related mother-child pairs from unrelated individuals were sought. On average, the children were roughly 10 +/- 4 years old, while the mothers were 40 +/- 4 years old. After adapter ligation was performed with NEBNext reagents, the libraries were sequenced on an Illumina HiSeq 2000 with 100+100 nt paired-end reads. To prevent cross-contamination, the mother and child libraries were prepared a month apart and were sequenced in separate runs. For each donor, between about 500,000 and 2,200,000 distinct TCR beta clonotypes were identified. Naive TCR beta clonotypes were estimated from low-frequency clonotypes matched to each donor's FACS-determined naive share, without sorting.

The clonotype was recovered from a middle-aged woman in good health. The chain links TRBV29-1 with TRBJ1-5; the D gene cannot be resolved reliably. Sequencing was carried out using blood. The CDR3 region has the sequence CSVAEAASNQPQHF. At the DNA level, the sequence is TGCAGCGTTGCGGAGGCCGCTAGCAATCAGCCCCAGCATTTT. Extended through the reference TRBV29-1 and TRBJ1-5 proteins, this CDR3 yields the full variable domain: SAVISQKPSRDICQRGTSLTIQCQVDSQVTMMFWYRQQPGQSLTLIATANQGSEATYESGFVIDKFPISRPNLTFSTLTVSNMSPEDSSIYLCSVAEAASNQPQHFGDGTRLSIL.